Below, 11 T cell receptor beta chains from the same sample are listed, as sequenced in a study of vaccination effects on CD4 cells after COVID-19. The assay was immunoSEQ multiplex PCR, and TCRdb's table has in-frame clones only and misses some. This table holds 50,000 to 65,000 clones, 55% to 85% found once. Under the ViraFEST assay, PBMC were stimulated with viral peptide pools so that antigen-specific CD4+ T cells expanded. Sequencing was performed afterwards. Following culture for under 12 days, CD4+ T cells were isolated. The cohort was immunized with two doses of either the BNT162b2 or mRNA-1273 vaccine. Their antigens are not known. The source material was CD4+ T cells from PBMCs cultured with HCoV-229E spike peptides, sampled after COVID-19 vaccination. These receptors came from a human donor who received a COVID-19 vaccine.

Regarding this clone: The DNA is omitted, as the CDR3 cannot be located on it reliably, and the CDR3 follows TCRdb's listing. The rearrangement links TRBV24-1 to TRBJ2-1; the D call TRBD1 from the table was never checked on the DNA. The CDR3 comprises 15 residues, both ends counted. Germline CDR1 and CDR2: KGHDR and SFDVKD. The CDR3 sequence is CATSTSGHSDNEQFF.

The genes are TRBV5-4 and TRBJ2-6; the match to TRBD1 covers 10 bases. The length of the CDR3 is 15 residues. The germline CDR1 and CDR2 sequences are SGHNT and YYREEE (reference sequence). The J segment lost 2 bases and the V segment lost 6 bases, leaving 2 bases of the junction unmatched. The CDR3 loop is CASTGQGAGANVLTF. The CDR3 region has the DNA TGTGCCAGCACTGGACAGGGGGCTGGGGCCAACGTCCTGACTTTC.

This clone turned up a few times. V gene TRBV12-5 combines with J gene TRBJ2-1; 12 bases line up with TRBD2. Germline V CDR1 and CDR2: LGHNT, FRNRAP. The J segment lost 6 bases and the V segment lost 1 base, leaving 1 base of the junction unmatched. The CDR3 length is 15 residues. The CDR3 spells CASGLASGGVNEQFF. The CDR3 nucleotides are TGTGCTAGTGGTTTGGCTAGCGGGGGGGTCAATGAGCAGTTCTTC.

The chain combines TRBV28 with TRBJ1-2, with TRBD1 identical over 12 bases. CDR3 length equals 15 residues. V was clipped by 3 bases and J by 8 bases; unmatched bases: 7. Per the germline V gene, CDR1 is MDHEN and CDR2 is SYDVKM. The CDR3 sequence is CASSFPGTGGGGYTF. The CDR3 bases are TGTGCCAGCAGTTTCCCTGGGACAGGGGGCGGCGGCTACACCTTC.

The V and J genes are TRBV5-4 and TRBJ2-3, with TRBD1 matching over 7 bases. Germline assignment: CDR1 SGHNT and CDR2 YYREEE (reference sequence). The V gene end was trimmed by 3 bases and the J gene end by 5 bases; junction bases not matched to a gene: 9. This CDR3 is 15 amino acids long. CDR3 sequence: CASSSKTGHGDTQYF. CDR3 coding DNA: TGTGCCAGCAGCTCAAAGACAGGGCACGGAGATACGCAGTATTTT. The variable domain in full, with the rest retrieved from reference TRBV5-4 and TRBJ2-3, is ETGVTQSPTHLIKTRGQQVTLRCSSQSGHNTVSWYQQALGQGPQFIFQYYREEENGRGNFPPRFSGLQFPNYSSELNVNALELDDSALYLCASSSKTGHGDTQYFGPGTRLTVL.

The genes are TRBV19 and TRBJ1-2, with D perhaps matching TRBD1 (5 bases). The germline V and J ends were trimmed by 6 bases and 1 base, with 15 bases remaining between them. Germline values: CDR1 LNHDA, CDR2 SQIVND (reference sequence). This CDR3 has 15 amino acids. CDR3 in amino acids: CASSKGTGNNYGYTF. CDR3 DNA: TGTGCCAGTAGCAAGGGAACAGGAAATAACTATGGCTACACCTTC.

This clone has just one count. This chain uses TRBV29-1 with TRBJ2-2; D possibly matches TRBD1 or TRBD2 (6 bases each). Germline assignment: CDR1 SQVTM and CDR2 ANQGSEA. V lost 7 bases and J lost 5, with 14 bases in between. This CDR3 spans 13 amino acids. CDR3 in amino acids: CSGGHRGTGELFF. Here the CDR3 DNA reads TGCAGCGGGGGACACCGGGGGACCGGGGAGCTGTTTTTT.

This clone was detected once. The chain has TRBV4-3 and TRBJ1-2, with D uncertain. This CDR3 spans 14 amino acids. The V end was cut by 3 bases, the J end by 7 bases, with 15 bases between. Germline V gene data show CDR1 as LGHNA and CDR2 as YSLEER. For the CDR3, the DNA is TGCGCCAGCAGCCAGTTCCTCTCGGGAACTGGCTACACCTTC. Its translation is CASSQFLSGTGYTF.

The rearrangement links TRBV24-1 to TRBJ2-2; TRBD2 matches at 9 bases. The V gene's germline CDR1 is KGHDR and CDR2 SFDVKD. The CDR3 loop spans 17 amino acids. V dropped 4 bases and J dropped 6; count of bases not matched to a gene: 11. The CDR3 spells CATSDHERGALPGELFF. The CDR3 DNA sequence: TGTGCCACCAGTGACCACGAGCGGGGGGCCCTTCCCGGGGAGCTGTTTTTT.

J is TRBJ2-1 and V is TRBV7-9, with a possible D match to TRBD2 (6 bases). Germline loops: CDR1 SEHNR, CDR2 FQNEAQ (reference sequence). V lost 5 bases and J 1 base, leaving 9 bases between the germline ends. The CDR3 totals 14 residues. Written as DNA, the CDR3 is TGTGCCAGCAGCCCCGGGACTTCCTACAATGAGCAGTTCTTC. Translated: CASSPGTSYNEQFF.

There are a few counts of this clone. The gene calls are TRBV29-1 and TRBJ1-1, with D possibly being TRBD1 (6 bases). CDR3 length equals 13 residues. CDR1 is SQVTM and CDR2 is ANQGSEA in the germline V gene. Trimming cost V 0 bases and J 11 bases, with 16 bases left between them. In DNA form, the CDR3 reads TGCAGCGTTGAAGATCCGGACAGTACTTTCGCTTTCTTT. This sequence encodes CSVEDPDSTFAFF.